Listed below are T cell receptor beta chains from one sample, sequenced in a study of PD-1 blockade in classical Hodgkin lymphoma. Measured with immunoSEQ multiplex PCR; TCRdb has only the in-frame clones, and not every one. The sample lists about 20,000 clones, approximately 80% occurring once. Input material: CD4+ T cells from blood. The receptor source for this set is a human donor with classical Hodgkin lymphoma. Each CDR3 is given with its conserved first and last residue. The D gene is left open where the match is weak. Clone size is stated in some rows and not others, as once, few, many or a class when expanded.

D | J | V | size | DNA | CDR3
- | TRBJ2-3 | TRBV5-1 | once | TGCGCCAGCAGCGGCGGAGAGGGCACAGATACGCAGTATTTT | CASSGGEGTDTQYF
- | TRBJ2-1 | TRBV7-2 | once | TGTGCCAGCAGCGACGGGCAATCCTACAATGAGCAGTTCTTC | CASSDGQSYNEQFF
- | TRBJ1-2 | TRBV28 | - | TGTGCCAGCAGGACCACAGGACCCCACTATGGCTACACCTTC | CASRTTGPHYGYTF
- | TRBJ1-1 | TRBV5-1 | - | TGCGCCACCCTCCCCGGGGGAGGCACTGAAGCTTTCTTT | CATLPGGGTEAFF
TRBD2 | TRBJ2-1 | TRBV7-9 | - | TGTGCCAGCAGCACCCTAGCGGGAGCCTACAATGAGCAGTTCTTC | CASSTLAGAYNEQFF
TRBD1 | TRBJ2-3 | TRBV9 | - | TGTGCCAGCAGTGTCTTTGACAGGGACACAGATACGCAGTATTTT | CASSVFDRDTDTQYF
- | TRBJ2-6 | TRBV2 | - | TGTGCCAGCAACCGCCGGGCCGGGGCCAACGTCCTGACTTTC | CASNRRAGANVLTF
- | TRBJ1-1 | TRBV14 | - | TGTGCCAGCAGCCAGCAGAGACCAATGAACACTGAAGCTTTCTTT | CASSQQRPMNTEAFF
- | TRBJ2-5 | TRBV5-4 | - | TGTGCCAGCAGCTTGGGGGGTTTGGAAGGAGAGACCCAGTACTTC | CASSLGGLEGETQYF
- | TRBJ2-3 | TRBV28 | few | TGTGCCAGCAGCAGACGGATACGACTCTCTAGCACAGATACGCAGTATTTT | CASSRRIRLSSTDTQYF
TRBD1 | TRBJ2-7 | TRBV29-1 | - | TGCAGCGGCGGCGGGACAGGGGGCGACGAGCAGTACTTC | CSGGGTGGDEQYF
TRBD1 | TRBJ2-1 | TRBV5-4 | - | TGTGCCAGCAGCTGGGGACAGGGGGCGGCCCCAGGCGATGAGCAGTTCTTC | CASSWGQGAAPGDEQFF
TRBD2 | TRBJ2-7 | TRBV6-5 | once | TGTGCCAGCAGTCTAGCGGTTACGACCTACGAGCAGTACTTC | CASSLAVTTYEQYF
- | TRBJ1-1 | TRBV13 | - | TGTGCCAGCAGCCATAACACTGAAGCTTTCTTT | CASSHNTEAFF
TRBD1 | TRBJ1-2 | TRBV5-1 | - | TGCGCCAGCAGCAGGGAGACAGGGACCCATGGCTACACCTTC | CASSRETGTHGYTF
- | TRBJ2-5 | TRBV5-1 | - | TGCGCCAGCAGCTTGGGCGCGGGAGAGACCCAGTACTTC | CASSLGAGETQYF
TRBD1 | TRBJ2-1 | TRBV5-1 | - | TGCGCCAGCAGCTTGGTGGGCCGTGGGGACAGGGGAAACAATGAGCAGTTCTTC | CASSLVGRGDRGNNEQFF
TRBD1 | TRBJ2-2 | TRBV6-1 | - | TGTGCCAGCAGTTTCAGACAGGGGACCGGGGAGCTGTTTTTT | CASSFRQGTGELFF
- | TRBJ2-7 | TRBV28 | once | TGTGCCAGCAGTCTCTGGGAGACGGTACAGTACTTC | CASSLWETVQYF
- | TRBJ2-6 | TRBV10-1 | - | TGCGCCAGCAGTGAGTCGGGATTACTTGGACGGTGGGACTCTGGGGCCAACGTCCTGACTTTC | CASSESGLLGRWDSGANVLTF
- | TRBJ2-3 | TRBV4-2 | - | TGTGCCAGCAGCCAAGTGGGGGGCACAGATACGCAGTATTTT | CASSQVGGTDTQYF
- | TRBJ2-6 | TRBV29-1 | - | TGCAGCGTTCAGAGTACAGGATTCGGGGCCAACGTCCTGACTTTC | CSVQSTGFGANVLTF
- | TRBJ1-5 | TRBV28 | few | TGTGCCAGCAGGGACACCCTAGGGGGACCCCAGCATTTT | CASRDTLGGPQHF
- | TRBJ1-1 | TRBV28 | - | TGTGCCAGCAGTTCGACCCCCTGGGATCAAGCTTTCTTT | CASSSTPWDQAFF
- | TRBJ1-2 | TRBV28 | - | TGTGCCAGCAGGCCTCCGGGACAAAACTATGGCTACACCTTC | CASRPPGQNYGYTF
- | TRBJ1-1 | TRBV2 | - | TGTGCCAGCAGTGTTGACTTAACGAACACTGAAGCTTTCTTT | CASSVDLTNTEAFF
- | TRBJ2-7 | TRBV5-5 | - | TGTGCCAGCAGCTTGGAAGGGAACGCCTACGAGCAGTACTTC | CASSLEGNAYEQYF
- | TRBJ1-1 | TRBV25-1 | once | TGTGCCAGCAGTGATGACCTCCGATCGGCTGAAGCTTTCTTT | CASSDDLRSAEAFF
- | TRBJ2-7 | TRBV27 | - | TGTGCCAGCAGCTCCTACTACGAGCAGTACTTC | CASSSYYEQYF
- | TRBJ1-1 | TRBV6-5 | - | TGTGCCAGCAGTTACTCAGGTGGGGACACTGAAGCTTTCTTT | CASSYSGGDTEAFF
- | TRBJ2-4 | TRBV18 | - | TGTGCCAGCTCACCTCTGGGCAGCAATGACATTCAGTACTTC | CASSPLGSNDIQYF
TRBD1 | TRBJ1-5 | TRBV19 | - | TGTGCCAGTAGTATGGGGTCAGGGGGGCAGCCCCAGCATTTT | CASSMGSGGQPQHF
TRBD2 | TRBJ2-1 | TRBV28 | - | TGTGCCAGCAGAGGGCTTATAGGTAGCGGGAACTACAATGAGCAGTTCTTC | CASRGLIGSGNYNEQFF
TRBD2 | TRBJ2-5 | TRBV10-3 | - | TGTGCCATCAGTGAGGGGGTAGCGGGAGGCGAGACCCAGTACTTC | CAISEGVAGGETQYF
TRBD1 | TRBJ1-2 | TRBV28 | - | TGTGCCAGCAGTGGACAGGGAGGGTCGTTGGGCTACACCTTC | CASSGQGGSLGYTF
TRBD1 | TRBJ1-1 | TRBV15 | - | TGTGCCACCAGCAGAGAACAGGGGGCAGAAGCTTTCTTT | CATSREQGAEAFF
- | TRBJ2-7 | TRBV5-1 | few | TGCGCCAGCAGCGGGGCAGGGGACTCCTACGAGCAGTACTTC | CASSGAGDSYEQYF
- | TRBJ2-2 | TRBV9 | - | TGTGCCAGCAGCGTAGTCAGCGGGGAGCTGTTTTTT | CASSVVSGELFF
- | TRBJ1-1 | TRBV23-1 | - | TGCGCCAGCAGTCAACAAGGAGGCATGAACACTGAAGCTTTCTTT | CASSQQGGMNTEAFF
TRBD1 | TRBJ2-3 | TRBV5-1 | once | TGCGCCAGCAGCTCCGCCGGACAGGGTCACACAGATACGCAGTATTTT | CASSSAGQGHTDTQYF
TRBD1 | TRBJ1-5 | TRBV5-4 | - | TGTGCCAGCAGCCAGGGGGCGGATCAGCCCCAGCATTTT | CASSQGADQPQHF
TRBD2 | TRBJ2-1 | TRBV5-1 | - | TGCGCCAGCAGCCTGACTAGCGGGAGGGTGGATGAGCAGTTCTTC | CASSLTSGRVDEQFF
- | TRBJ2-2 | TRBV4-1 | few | TGCGCCAGCAGCCAAGAGTGGGTTGTAGTGGGGGAGCTGTTTTTT | CASSQEWVVVGELFF
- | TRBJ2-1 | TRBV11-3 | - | TGTGCCAGCAGCTTAGGAGCGGCGGCTGAGCAGTTCTTC | CASSLGAAAEQFF
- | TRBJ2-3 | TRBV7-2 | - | TGTGCCAGCAGCTTATCCCACAGCGACAGCTTCTCAGATACGCAGTATTTT | CASSLSHSDSFSDTQYF
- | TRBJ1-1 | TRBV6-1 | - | TGTGCCAGCAGTGCGGGAATGGGCCCCCCTGAAGCTTTCTTT | CASSAGMGPPEAFF
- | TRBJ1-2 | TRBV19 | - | TGTGCCAGTTCCCCCACCGGCGGGACGCCCGGCTACACCTTC | CASSPTGGTPGYTF
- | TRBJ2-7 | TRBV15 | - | TGTGCCACCAGCAGAGTTGCCAGGGCTGTCGACGAGCAGTACTTC | CATSRVARAVDEQYF
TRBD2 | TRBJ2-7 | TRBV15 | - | TGTGCCACCAGCAGAGAGCCCTGGGGGGGATACGAGCAGTACTTC | CATSREPWGGYEQYF
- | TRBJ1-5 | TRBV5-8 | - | TGTGCCAGCAGCGACAAAACAGGGAGACGGGATCAGCCCCAGCATTTT | CASSDKTGRRDQPQHF
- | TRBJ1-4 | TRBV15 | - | TGTGCCACCAGCCCCCGAGGGGGGGGTAATGAAAAACTGTTTTTT | CATSPRGGGNEKLFF
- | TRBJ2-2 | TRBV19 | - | TGTGCCAGTAGCCCCGTACTTTTAGGTGGCACCGGGGAGCTGTTTTTT | CASSPVLLGGTGELFF